The sequence of this T cell receptor (beta chain) was determined in a study of shared clonotypes between healthy human individuals. Study summary: Donor ages ranged 18 to 49 years: two women, a few men. Whole-study results and caveats: Only blood samples were collected, and tissue repertoires likely differ.

This clone turned up a few times. What it binds is not known. The protocol was immunoSEQ multiplex PCR, while the TCRdb copy is restricted to in-frame clones and leaves out a portion. This table holds 2 million to 3 million clones, approximately 94% found once. Healthy and HIV-negative, the adult donors had no recent acute infections or vaccinations. Caucasian adults living in Nashville, Tennessee, provided all samples. V was pared by 6 bases and J by 8 bases, with 7 bases of the junction left unmatched. Germline CDR1 reads MNHEY; CDR2 reads SVGAGI. The CDR3 has 14 residues. V usage is TRBV6-5 and J usage is TRBJ1-5; TRBD1 agrees at 10 bases. This TCR was recovered from a man younger than 35 in good health. Some clones in this sample may be carry-over from other donors' samples. The sample taken for sequencing was naive CD4+ T cells from PBMCs. The subset is: CD45RA+ positively selected. The CDR3 nucleotides are TGTGCCAGCAGGGATCGACAGGGGGCTGAGCCCCAGCATTTT. This translates into CASRDRQGAEPQHF.